This TCR beta chain derives from a study of T cells after yellow fever vaccination. Whole-study context: Any fraction with a low cell number was prepared using SMART-Seq v4 Ultra Low Input. General study points: Most clones from primary vaccination resurfaced after the booster (96% CD4, 88% CD8).

The CDR3 length is 13 residues. CDR1 and CDR2 from the germline V gene are LGHDT and YNNKEL (reference sequence). Trimming pared 6 bases from V and 5 bases from J, leaving 13 bases between. This clonotype was detected a few times. Its antigen remains unknown. TCRdb re-derived calls from the 5' RACE reads in MiXCR, one entry per CDR3 protein. The table shows about 350,000 distinct CDR3 sequences, with 8% to 9.5% occurring only once. The chain joins TRBV3-1 to TRBJ2-5; possibly TRBD1 for D (6 bases). The sequences come from PBMCs, collected more than 35 days after the first yellow fever vaccination. The source of this sequence is a man aged 18 to 30 who received the YFV17D yellow fever vaccine. The CDR3, as DNA: TGTGCCAGCAGGCGAAGGGGGATGGAGACCCAGTACTTC. It is translated as CASRRRGMETQYF.